This T cell receptor (beta chain) stems from a study of vaccination and CD4 T cells after COVID-19. The Oncomine TCR Beta short-read assay was applied to DNA of cultured CD4+ T cells. TCRdb analysed the PCR reads with MiXCR anew, one entry per CDR3 protein. This sample has 7,000 to 9,500 distinct CDR3 sequences, with about three fifths found just once. Treatment indicated: approximately 10-day PBMC culture with coronavirus spike peptide pools or control peptides (ViraFEST assay). TCR sequencing followed the expansion of antigen-specific T cells with peptide pools in ViraFEST. Details on this clonotype: What it recognizes is unknown.

This clonotype originated in a human donor who had recovered from COVID-19. The sequenced sample was CD4+ T cells from blood, cultured in vitro.

The CDR3 sequence: CASSDRTGRETQYF. In DNA, the CDR3 is TGTGCCAGTAGTGACCGGACAGGGCGAGAGACCCAGTACTTC. This sequence joins TRBV19 and TRBJ2-5; 8 nucleotides align to TRBD1. Germline V gene sequence: CDR1 LNHDA, CDR2 SQIVND (reference sequence). CDR3 length: 14 amino acids. The ends lost 5 bases at V and 4 bases at J; junction bases unmatched: 6.